The subject of this entry is one TCR beta chain. The antigen is undetermined. This sample is part of a study of metastatic and nonmetastatic thyroid tumors. Study background: Malignant and benign thyroid patients had repertoires compared in peripheral blood and tumor or nodule tissue. Study results and caveats: Significantly higher TCR beta diversity was reportedly seen in malignant thyroid tumors than benign nodules, in blood and tumor.

Thyroid surgery was preceded by no treatment in any patient. In the source study's methods: Clinicopathological groups of papillary thyroid cancer showed CDR3 differences that were used to build a distant-metastasis classifier. TCRdb re-called the PCR reads through MiXCR. TCRdb's processing, not the study's, gives the V and J calls here. Of 20,000 to 25,000 clones listed, less than 45% were seen once; the top ten hold about a fifth. Germline CDR1 SGHRS, CDR2 YFSETQ. The germline V and J ends were trimmed by 0 bases and 3 bases, with 9 bases remaining between them. The CDR3 spans 15 residues. Sequenced input: blood. The genes are TRBV5-1 and TRBJ2-2; D is perhaps TRBD1 (5 bases). This clonotype originated in a male donor with papillary thyroid cancer or a benign thyroid nodule (not recorded which). Some clones in this sample may be carry-over from other donors' samples. CDR3 nucleotides: TGCGCCAGCAGCTTGGCAGGGATCGACACCGGGGAGCTGTTTTTT. Amino acid sequence: CASSLAGIDTGELFF.